These T cell receptor beta chains were read from a single sample in a study of cytomegalovirus exposure and HLA in healthy donors. Here immunoSEQ multiplex PCR was the method, and the copy in TCRdb shows in-frame clones only, minus some. The table includes more than 100,000 clones, approximately 76% detected once. Sequenced sample: PBMCs. Receptor source: a man aged 55 to 70 in good health and CMV-seropositive. The conserved cysteine and the conserved F or W are not part of the CDR3 here. Fields, in order: V gene, CDR3 protein.

V gene: TRBV9
CDR3 protein: ASSRSGTEKETQY

V gene: TRBV27
CDR3 protein: ASSPRGTGGIYTEAF

V gene: TRBV5-1
CDR3 protein: ASSADPGGELF

V gene: TRBV2
CDR3 protein: ASREVQGKVF

V gene: TRBV4-1
CDR3 protein: ASSQDGGARETQY

V gene: TRBV28
CDR3 protein: ASSCTRGLAVTDTQY

V gene: TRBV19
CDR3 protein: ARTAEQY

V gene: TRBV9
CDR3 protein: ASSNRRAGYT

V gene: TRBV6-5
CDR3 protein: ASSSRQGRAEAF

V gene: TRBV30
CDR3 protein: AWSVKWLRTDEQY

V gene: TRBV5-1
CDR3 protein: ASSLTGGTTYEQY

V gene: TRBV28
CDR3 protein: ASSAVRGTGGYEQY

V gene: TRBV2
CDR3 protein: ASNADRGGETQY

V gene: TRBV6-5
CDR3 protein: ASSYRGEQY

V gene: TRBV7-3
CDR3 protein: ASSWTGNTGELF

V gene: TRBV5-1
CDR3 protein: ASSLAVPTDTQY

V gene: TRBV27
CDR3 protein: ASSPRGAGNQPQH

V gene: TRBV2
CDR3 protein: ASSERGGEQY

V gene: TRBV5-3
CDR3 protein: ARTGLGYGYT

V gene: TRBV9
CDR3 protein: ASSVGQNQNTGELF

V gene: TRBV19
CDR3 protein: ASSGVITDTQY

V gene: TRBV10-1
CDR3 protein: ASSDPRGRTDTQY

V gene: TRBV5-6
CDR3 protein: ASSLGRLDTQY

V gene: TRBV5-1
CDR3 protein: ASSLAQGWTEAF

V gene: TRBV5-1
CDR3 protein: ASSSQGDSSYEQY

V gene: TRBV9
CDR3 protein: ASSVEAGRGGELF

V gene: TRBV5-1
CDR3 protein: ASYGQQNTEAF

V gene: TRBV7-2
CDR3 protein: ASSLAVQGNTEAF

V gene: TRBV6-6
CDR3 protein: ASTPGITEAF

V gene: TRBV2
CDR3 protein: ASIDRSYEQY

V gene: TRBV5-1
CDR3 protein: ASIDREAYNEQF

V gene: TRBV5-1
CDR3 protein: ASDLAGGAEQF

V gene: TRBV18
CDR3 protein: ASSLQGLQETQY

V gene: TRBV6-5
CDR3 protein: ASSYTRREQY

V gene: TRBV19
CDR3 protein: ASSVRQDERDRVGYGYT

V gene: TRBV7-2
CDR3 protein: ASSSGQGFYNEQF

V gene: TRBV16
CDR3 protein: ASSQWMPGIENTIY

V gene: TRBV6-5
CDR3 protein: ASSYTTGGYGYT

V gene: TRBV28
CDR3 protein: ASSYSPNQPQH

V gene: TRBV14
CDR3 protein: ASSQDPRDRGAISETQY

V gene: TRBV6-1
CDR3 protein: ASATSRSTDTQY

V gene: TRBV7-2
CDR3 protein: ASSSDRAYNEQF

V gene: TRBV9
CDR3 protein: ASSHDPDRMSQETQY

V gene: TRBV27
CDR3 protein: ASSYRDRGEKLF

V gene: TRBV7-9
CDR3 protein: SSSSLQYGFRETQY

V gene: TRBV7-8
CDR3 protein: ASSSMGGVDNQPQH

V gene: TRBV5-5
CDR3 protein: ASSLAGATNEKLF

V gene: TRBV4-1
CDR3 protein: ASSQDQIGWSNYGYT